Each of the 32 T cell receptor beta chains below was sequenced from the same sample in a study of technical replicates of blood from a few donors. Libraries were prepared by immunoSEQ multiplex PCR; TCRdb keeps only in-frame clonotypes and omits some of them. In the table there are about 50,000 clones, roughly nine tenths of which are singletons. The sequencing sample was made of PBMCs. Receptor source: a human donor in good health. Some clones in this sample may be carry-over from other donors' samples.

The genes are TRBV6-1 and TRBJ2-1; TRBD2 matches 9 bases. Per the germline V gene, CDR1 is MNHNS and CDR2 is SASEGT. The V segment lost 8 bases and the J segment 5 bases; nucleotides outside the gene matches: 10. CDR3 length: 15 amino acids. In nucleotides, the CDR3 is TGTGCCAGCCGTCCCCTGGCTAGCGGGAACAATGAGCAGTTCTTC. Its translation is CASRPLASGNNEQFF.

V and J are TRBV5-4 and TRBJ2-3; the D gene is possibly TRBD2 (6 bases). V dropped 1 base and J dropped 1 base, with 13 bases sitting between them. From germline, CDR1 is SGHNT and CDR2 YYREEE (reference sequence). CDR3 length: 16 residues. This CDR3 is CASSLKVGSGTDTQYF. The CDR3 nucleotides read TGTGCCAGCAGCTTGAAGGTCGGGAGTGGCACAGATACGCAGTATTTT.

The rearrangement joins TRBV6-5 to TRBJ2-1; TRBD2 is a possible D gene (5 bases). V was cut by 2 bases and J by 0 bases, with 8 bases left in between. CDR3 size: 15 residues. Germline CDR1 and CDR2: MNHEY and SVGAGI. DNA for the CDR3: TGTGCCAGCAGTTACGAGGGTAGCTCCTACAATGAGCAGTTCTTC. Its protein is CASSYEGSSYNEQFF.

V gene TRBV5-1 combines with J gene TRBJ2-5; TRBD2 matches 8 bases. The CDR3 sequence is 15 residues long. J was trimmed by 2 bases and V by 2 bases; bases with no gene match: 5. Germline CDR1 reads SGHRS; CDR2 reads YFSETQ. For the CDR3, the DNA is TGCGCCAGCAGCTTACCGGGACTAGTGCAAGAGACCCAGTACTTC. Residues: CASSLPGLVQETQYF.

The chain combines TRBV7-2 with TRBJ1-2; the D gene is possibly TRBD1 (6 bases). The CDR3 spans 16 residues. Trimming cost V 7 bases and J 1 base, with 19 bases left between them. Per germline, CDR1 SGHTA and CDR2 FQGNSA. The CDR3 coding sequence is TGTGCCAGCACCGCAGCCCCGGGACAATATAACTATGGCTACACCTTC. Translation gives CASTAAPGQYNYGYTF.

A word on this clone: At one boundary the junction diverges from the germline segment, which might be a read error. J is TRBJ1-1 and V is TRBV5-1; 9 bases line up with TRBD1. Germline CDR1 reads SGHRS; CDR2 reads YFSETQ. The CDR3 length is 15 residues. For the CDR3, the DNA is TGCGCCAGCAGTTTGGGGACAGGGACGAACACTGAAGCTTTCTTT. Translation: CASSLGTGTNTEAFF. Complete variable domain (other parts from reference TRBV5-1 and TRBJ1-1): KAGVTQTPRYLIKTRGQQVTLSCSPISGHRSVSWYQQTPGQGLQFLFEYFSETQRNKGNFPGRFSGRQFSNSRSEMNVSTLELGDSALYLCASSLGTGTNTEAFFGQGTRLTVV.

The chain uses TRBV6-5 and TRBJ1-4, with D perhaps matching TRBD1 (5 bases). The V end lost 2 bases, the J end lost 5 bases, and 12 bases lay between the germline ends. Germline CDR1 MNHEY, CDR2 SVGAGI. This CDR3 has 15 amino acids. Here the CDR3 DNA reads TGTGCCAGCAGTTACGATCGTGACAGAAATGAAAAACTGTTTTTT. Protein sequence: CASSYDRDRNEKLFF.

This rearrangement joins TRBV7-2 to TRBJ1-2; perhaps TRBD1 as D (5 bases). Deletions cut 0 bases from V and 0 bases from J, with 8 bases between. Germline values: CDR1 SGHTA, CDR2 FQGNSA. There are 15 residues in the CDR3. The DNA of the CDR3 is TGTGCCAGCAGCTTAGCTGACAGAACTAACTATGGCTACACCTTC. Its translation: CASSLADRTNYGYTF. Filled out from reference TRBV7-2 and TRBJ1-2, the complete variable domain reads GAGVSQSPSNKVTEKGKDVELRCDPISGHTALYWYRQSLGQGLEFLIYFQGNSAPDKSGLPSDRFSAERTGGSVSTLTIQRTQQEDSAVYLCASSLADRTNYGYTFGSGTRLTVV.

The genes are TRBV7-2 and TRBJ1-1; D perhaps matches TRBD1 (5 bases). The CDR3 spans 14 residues. Deletions cut 4 bases from V and 3 bases from J, with 12 bases between. Per germline, CDR1 SGHTA and CDR2 FQGNSA. For the CDR3, the DNA is TGTGCCAGCAGCTCCAGACAGAGATACACTGAAGCTTTCTTT. It is translated as CASSSRQRYTEAFF. Full variable domain (outside the CDR3, taken from reference TRBV7-2 and TRBJ1-1): GAGVSQSPSNKVTEKGKDVELRCDPISGHTALYWYRQSLGQGLEFLIYFQGNSAPDKSGLPSDRFSAERTGGSVSTLTIQRTQQEDSAVYLCASSSRQRYTEAFFGQGTRLTVV.

This chain links TRBV28 with TRBJ1-2; 8 positions match TRBD1. V trimming: 10 bases; J trimming: 1 base; junction bases outside the gene matches: 5. CDR1 MDHEN and CDR2 SYDVKM come from the germline V gene. The CDR3 runs 13 residues. The CDR3 sequence: CATTDRGNYGYTF. Here the CDR3 DNA reads TGTGCCACCACCGACAGGGGTAACTATGGCTACACCTTC.

This clone was observed once. The V gene is TRBV11-3, the J gene TRBJ1-1; TRBD1 is a possible D gene (5 bases). Germline values: CDR1 SGHNT, CDR2 YENEEA. The V and J ends lost 3 bases and 1 base respectively, with 9 bases between them. This CDR3 has 14 residues. The chain's CDR3 is CASSLGRANTEAFF. The CDR3 nucleotides read TGTGCCAGCAGCTTGGGCAGGGCGAACACTGAAGCTTTCTTT.

This clone is a singleton in its sample. CDR3 DNA: TGTGCTAGTACTCACCCCAAGGGGACAGCTTACAATGAGCAGTTCTTC. It is translated as CASTHPKGTAYNEQFF. J is TRBJ2-1 and V is TRBV12-5, with 7 positions matching TRBD1. J lost 4 bases, V lost 8 bases, and 14 bases had no gene match. CDR1 and CDR2 from the germline V gene are LGHNT and FRNRAP. The CDR3 is made up of 16 amino acids.

The chain is built from TRBV7-9 and TRBJ1-6; tentative D call: TRBD1 (6 bases). Germline CDR1 and CDR2: SEHNR and FQNEAQ (reference sequence). With 5 bases removed from V and 5 bases from J, the gap between germline ends came to 10 bases. CDR3 length: 14 amino acids. CDR3 residues: CASSHNRDNSPLHF. The CDR3 DNA sequence: TGTGCCAGCAGCCATAACAGGGATAATTCACCCCTCCACTTT.

The rearrangement joins TRBV28 to TRBJ1-1, with 7 positions matching TRBD1. Germline V gives CDR1 MDHEN, CDR2 SYDVKM. The V and J ends lost 5 bases and 5 bases, in that order; junction bases with no gene match: 11. The CDR3 has 15 residues. The CDR3 reads CASSTTLRGSTEAFF. The CDR3 nucleotides are TGTGCCAGCAGTACTACCCTCAGGGGGAGTACTGAAGCTTTCTTT.

Here the CDR3 reads CASTKTGTAEPQHF. The CDR3 nucleotides read TGTGCCAGTACAAAAACCGGGACAGCGGAGCCCCAGCATTTT. The chain is built from TRBV19 and TRBJ1-5; 7 positions match TRBD1. J lost 8 bases, V lost 7 bases, and 11 bases had no gene match. The length of the CDR3 is 14 residues. Germline CDR1 reads LNHDA; CDR2 reads SQIVND (reference sequence).

The chain has TRBV4-1 and TRBJ1-4; TRBD1 is a possible D gene (6 bases). Germline CDR1 reads MGHRA; CDR2 reads YSYEKL. V lost 1 base and J lost 6, with 9 bases in between. The CDR3 has 14 residues. The CDR3 is CASSQVPGDEKLFF. CDR3 DNA: TGCGCCAGCAGCCAAGTTCCAGGGGATGAAAAACTGTTTTTT.

V usage is TRBV6-6 and J usage is TRBJ2-3, with 7 bases matching TRBD2. CDR1 is MNHNY, CDR2 SVGAGI, per germline (reference sequence). The CDR3 loop spans 14 amino acids. The V and J ends lost 3 bases and 9 bases, in that order; junction bases with no gene match: 9. CDR3 amino acids: CASSYERGVATQYF. DNA for the CDR3: TGTGCCAGCAGTTATGAACGGGGGGTGGCAACGCAGTATTTT.

V is TRBV7-2 and J is TRBJ2-7; 7 nucleotides agree with TRBD2. V dropped 1 base and J dropped 3; count of bases not matched to a gene: 9. This CDR3 is 16 amino acids long. Germline assignment: CDR1 SGHTA and CDR2 FQGNSA. The CDR3 here is CASSLESQRGDYEQYF. CDR3 coding DNA: TGTGCCAGCAGCTTAGAGTCGCAGCGGGGCGACTACGAGCAGTACTTC.

The chain couples TRBV4-1 to TRBJ1-4; 10 nucleotides match TRBD1. Germline V gene data show CDR1 as MGHRA and CDR2 as YSYEKL. The CDR3 has 15 amino acids. V trimming: 6 bases; J trimming: 6 bases; junction bases outside the gene matches: 7. This chain's CDR3 is CASRYPGTGDEKLFF. As DNA, the CDR3 is TGCGCCAGCAGATACCCCGGGACAGGGGATGAAAAACTGTTTTTT.

V usage is TRBV27 and J usage is TRBJ2-7; 8 nucleotides match TRBD1. The CDR3 extends over 14 amino acids. Germline assignment: CDR1 MNHEY and CDR2 SMNVEV (reference sequence). With V trimmed by 4 bases and J by 1 base, 3 bases remained unmatched. CDR3 coding DNA: TGTGCCAGCAGTTATAGGACAGGGTCCTACGAGCAGTACTTC. This encodes CASSYRTGSYEQYF.

V usage is TRBV9 and J usage is TRBJ2-1, with D maybe TRBD2 (5 bases). Germline CDR1 is SGDLS and CDR2 is YYNGEE. The CDR3 contains 15 residues. Trimming took off 0 bases at V and 3 bases at J, with 10 bases between the two ends. CDR3 region: CASSVAGEGYNEQFF. The CDR3 DNA reads TGTGCCAGCAGCGTAGCGGGTGAGGGCTACAATGAGCAGTTCTTC.

The rearrangement links TRBV5-1 to TRBJ1-2; no definite D call. V shed 0 bases and J shed 0 bases, with 9 bases lying between them. This CDR3 is 15 amino acids long. Per germline, CDR1 SGHRS and CDR2 YFSETQ. CDR3 region: CASSLVGAANYGYTF. For the CDR3, the DNA is TGCGCCAGCAGCTTGGTAGGTGCGGCTAACTATGGCTACACCTTC.

A single count supports this clone. This chain joins TRBV7-9 and TRBJ1-6; D gene ambiguous. V was shortened by 0 bases and J by 9 bases, with 9 bases between the two germline ends. CDR1 is SEHNR and CDR2 is FQNEAQ in the germline V gene (reference sequence). The CDR3 loop spans 14 amino acids. The CDR3 coding sequence is TGTGCCAGCAGCTTAGCGCACAGTGGTTCACCCCTCCACTTT. As protein: CASSLAHSGSPLHF. The variable domain in full, with the rest retrieved from reference TRBV7-9 and TRBJ1-6, is DTGVSQNPRHKITKRGQNVTFRCDPISEHNRLYWYRQTLGQGPEFLTYFQNEAQLEKSRLLSDRFSAERPKGSFSTLEIQRTEQGDSAMYLCASSLAHSGSPLHFGNGTRLTVT.

V usage is TRBV18 and J usage is TRBJ2-5; 7 positions agree with TRBD1. The CDR3 spans 13 residues. Losses at the gene ends were 1 base for V and 4 bases for J; bases not matched to a gene: 0. CDR1 is KGHSH and CDR2 is LQKENI in the germline V gene. CDR3 loop: CASSPRQGETQYF. The CDR3 nucleotides are TGTGCCAGCTCACCACGACAGGGAGAGACCCAGTACTTC.

The chain is built from TRBV9 and TRBJ2-3; D is unresolved. CDR1 and CDR2 from the germline V gene are SGDLS and YYNGEE. This CDR3 is 15 amino acids long. V was pared by 3 bases and J by 4 bases, with 15 bases between. The CDR3 sequence is CASSASSLVADTQYF. The CDR3 DNA is TGTGCCAGCAGCGCAAGTAGCTTAGTAGCAGATACGCAGTATTTT.

The chain carries TRBV15 and TRBJ1-4; TRBD1 might be the D (6 bases). Trimming stripped 0 bases from V and 7 bases from J, with 12 bases between. CDR3 length: 15 amino acids. Germline V gene lookup returns CDR1 LNHNV and CDR2 YYDKDF (reference sequence). CDR3: CATSRDLTGSEKLFF. The CDR3 nucleotides read TGTGCCACCAGCAGAGATCTCACAGGGTCTGAAAAACTGTTTTTT. The variable domain in full, completed from reference TRBV15 and TRBJ1-4, reads DAMVIQNPRYQVTQFGKPVTLSCSQTLNHNVMYWYQQKSSQAPKLLFHYYDKDFNNEADTPDNFQSRRPNTSFCFLDIRSPGLGDTAMYLCATSRDLTGSEKLFFGSGTQLSVL.

Comment on this clone: In the same sample, other DNA sequences code for this CDR3. The chain recombines TRBV29-1 with TRBJ2-2; TRBD1 agrees at 8 bases. The CDR3 runs to 13 residues. Looked up from germline, CDR1 is SQVTM and CDR2 is ANQGSEA. The ends lost 7 bases at V and 3 bases at J; junction bases unmatched: 4. The CDR3 sequence is CSGGQGDTGELFF. DNA for the CDR3: TGCAGCGGAGGACAGGGTGACACCGGGGAGCTGTTTTTT.

The chain has TRBV10-1 and TRBJ2-5; the D gene is possibly TRBD2 (7 bases). Germline CDR1 and CDR2: WNHNN and SYGVQD (reference sequence). Between the trimmed V and J ends, which lost 0 bases and 5 bases, there was a span of 10 bases. The CDR3 runs 14 residues. As DNA, the CDR3 is TGCGCCAGCAGTGAGTCCGGGGGGCAGGAGACCCAGTACTTC. This sequence encodes CASSESGGQETQYF.

The gene calls are TRBV18 and TRBJ2-5, with D possibly TRBD2 on 7 matching bases. This CDR3 region has 15 residues. Germline CDR1 and CDR2: KGHSH and LQKENI. Trimming shortened V by 1 base and J by 1 base, and 10 bases separated the two germline ends. The CDR3 DNA is TGTGCCAGCTCACCACAACGGGGGGCCCAAGAGACCCAGTACTTC. Protein product: CASSPQRGAQETQYF. Using reference TRBV18 and TRBJ2-5 for the parts outside the CDR3, the full variable domain is NAGVMQNPRHLVRRRGQEARLRCSPMKGHSHVYWYRQLPEEGLKFMVYLQKENIIDESGMPKERFSAEFPKEGPSILRIQQVVRGDSAAYFCASSPQRGAQETQYFGPGTRLLVL.

The chain has TRBV2 and TRBJ2-2; TRBD2 aligns across 7 bases. The ends lost 6 bases at V and 1 base at J; junction bases unmatched: 5. The V gene's germline CDR1 is SNHLY and CDR2 FYNNEI. The CDR3 length is 15 residues. The CDR3 sequence is CASRGAGRNTGELFF. CDR3 DNA sequence: TGTGCCAGCAGGGGAGCGGGGCGGAACACCGGGGAGCTGTTTTTT. The full variable domain, rest sourced from reference TRBV2 and TRBJ2-2, is EPEVTQTPSHQVTQMGQEVILRCVPISNHLYFYWYRQILGQKVEFLVSFYNNEISEKSEIFDDQFSVERPDGSNFTLKIRSTKLEDSAMYFCASRGAGRNTGELFFGEGSRLTVL.

The chain employs TRBV4-1 and TRBJ2-1; TRBD2 matches at 7 bases. V was pared by 4 bases and J by 5 bases, with 5 bases of the junction left unmatched. This CDR3 region has 14 residues. Germline CDR1 and CDR2: MGHRA and YSYEKL. The chain's CDR3 is CASSPWAGDNEQFF. Written as DNA, the CDR3 is TGCGCCAGCAGCCCGTGGGCGGGGGACAATGAGCAGTTCTTC.

The chain couples TRBV6-5 to TRBJ1-1; D possibly corresponds to TRBD1 (6 bases). Germline V gene sequence: CDR1 MNHEY, CDR2 SVGAGI. The CDR3 is made up of 11 amino acids. V lost 5 bases and J lost 7, with 8 bases in between. The CDR3 here is CASSNRVEAFF. CDR3 nucleotides: TGTGCCAGCAGTAACAGGGTTGAAGCTTTCTTT.